These 11 T cell receptor beta chains were all obtained from the same sample, sequenced in a study of cytotoxic CD8 clonotypes in ibrutinib-treated CLL. The assay was immunoSEQ multiplex PCR, and TCRdb's table has in-frame clones only and misses some. The sample has 60,000 to 75,000 clones, just over 90% seen once. The starting material was PBMCs, obtained after 12 months of ibrutinib treatment. These receptors were obtained from a human donor with chronic lymphocytic leukemia.

J is TRBJ1-2 and V is TRBV19, with TRBD1 as a possible D gene (6 bases). The CDR3 consists of 14 residues. V shed 3 bases and J shed 4 bases, with 12 bases lying between them. The germline V gene has CDR1 LNHDA and CDR2 SQIVND (reference sequence). This chain's CDR3 is CASSIGTIFYGYTF. CDR3 nucleotide sequence: TGTGCCAGTAGTATCGGGACAATCTTCTATGGCTACACCTTC.

The V call is TRBV9, the J call TRBJ2-1, with 9 bases lining up with TRBD2. The CDR3 contains 13 residues. Germline CDR1 and CDR2: SGDLS and YYNGEE. V lost 7 bases, J lost 8 bases, and 7 bases stayed unmatched. The CDR3 sequence: CASGREGGHEQFF. The CDR3 DNA is TGTGCCAGCGGGCGGGAGGGCGGACATGAGCAGTTCTTC.

V usage is TRBV27 and J usage is TRBJ1-2; the D gene is possibly TRBD1 (6 bases). Per the germline V gene, CDR1 is MNHEY and CDR2 is SMNVEV (reference sequence). The V gene lost 3 bases and the J gene lost 8 bases, with 16 bases spanning the gap. This CDR3 has 14 amino acids. CDR3: CASSFMGAMKGYTF. DNA of the CDR3: TGTGCCAGCAGTTTCATGGGGGCGATGAAAGGCTACACCTTC.

V gene TRBV21-1 combines with J gene TRBJ1-6. TRBV21-1 is a documented pseudogene. This CDR3 has 12 residues. CDR3 amino acids: CASSNKYSPLHF. The CDR3 bases are TGTGCCAGCAGCAATAAGTATTCACCCCTCCACTTT.

The J gene is TRBJ2-3, the V gene TRBV2; D is possibly TRBD2 (5 bases). CDR1 is SNHLY, CDR2 FYNNEI, per germline. The CDR3 spans 15 residues. Trimming removed 10 bases from V and 0 bases from J, with 17 bases in between. CDR3 loop: CATSSDGGSTDTQYF. The CDR3 DNA reads TGTGCCACCTCATCGGATGGCGGGAGCACAGATACGCAGTATTTT.

The chain joins TRBV11-2 to TRBJ2-7; 10 bases agree with TRBD2. The germline V gene has CDR1 SGHAT and CDR2 FQNNGV. Germline trimming cut 1 base from V and 3 bases from J; bases unmatched to any gene: 0. The CDR3 runs 14 residues. CDR3: CASSLGLAGYEQYF. The CDR3 bases are TGTGCCAGCAGCTTAGGACTAGCGGGCTACGAGCAGTACTTC.

The gene calls are TRBV20-1 and TRBJ2-7; D gene ambiguous. This CDR3 has 11 residues. Germline V gene sequence: CDR1 DFQATT, CDR2 SNEGSKA (reference sequence). Trimming left V 2 bases short and J 5 bases short, with 7 bases between. Here the CDR3 reads CSARLANEQYF. Written as DNA, the CDR3 is TGCAGTGCTAGACTCGCGAACGAGCAGTACTTC.

This clone was observed a handful of times. This rearrangement joins TRBV6-5 to TRBJ1-5; the match to TRBD1 covers 12 bases. CDR1 and CDR2 from the germline V gene are MNHEY and SVGAGI. The CDR3 has 15 residues. The CDR3 region is CATRAGQGASQPQHF. DNA of the CDR3: TGTGCAACCAGGGCGGGACAGGGGGCGAGTCAGCCCCAGCATTTT.

This rearrangement joins TRBV2 to TRBJ2-7; maybe TRBD1 (6 bases). Trimming shortened V by 5 bases and J by 0 bases, and 14 bases separated the two germline ends. Germline CDR1 is SNHLY and CDR2 is FYNNEI. CDR3 length: 15 amino acids. The CDR3 DNA follows: TGTGCCAGCAGTTCAGGGACATTGGTCTCCTACGAGCAGTACTTC. Protein sequence: CASSSGTLVSYEQYF. The variable domain in full, completed from reference TRBV2 and TRBJ2-7, reads EPEVTQTPSHQVTQMGQEVILRCVPISNHLYFYWYRQILGQKVEFLVSFYNNEISEKSEIFDDQFSVERPDGSNFTLKIRSTKLEDSAMYFCASSSGTLVSYEQYFGPGTRLTVT.

This clone appeared a few times. The gene calls are TRBV25-1 and TRBJ1-2, with D uncertain. Deletions cut 2 bases from V and 8 bases from J, with 9 bases between. CDR3 length: 12 amino acids. The germline V gene encodes CDR1 MGHDK and CDR2 SYGVNS. Here the CDR3 reads CASSEHSGGYTF. In DNA, the CDR3 is TGTGCCAGCAGTGAACACTCGGGAGGCTACACCTTC.

The gene calls are TRBV28 and TRBJ2-7, with 9 bases identical to TRBD1. The CDR3 is made up of 18 amino acids. After removal of 4 bases from V and 1 base from J, the junction contained 14 bases not matched to a gene. Germline V gives CDR1 MDHEN, CDR2 SYDVKM. The CDR3 DNA sequence: TGTGCCAGCAGTTCAGCCGGGACAGGGATATTAACTTCCTACGAGCAGTACTTC. It encodes CASSSAGTGILTSYEQYF.